This TCR beta chain derives from a study of a mutant IDH1 vaccine in newly diagnosed glioma. Worth noting for this clone: Its specificity is unknown.

Stated time point: week 35, safety follow-up. Every vaccination contained 300 ug of the mutant IDH1 20-mer peptide and was paired with topical imiquimod. There are 18 residues in the CDR3. Germline values: CDR1 SGHVS, CDR2 FQNEAQ. The V gene lost 2 bases and the J gene lost 4 bases, with 20 bases spanning the gap. Data came from immunoSEQ multiplex PCR; TCRdb stores just in-frame clones and leaves some out. The sample includes about 54,000 clones, 84% of them seen just once. The receptor's source is a woman between 18 and 29 years old with glioma. V gene TRBV7-8 combines with J gene TRBJ2-2; D call uncertain. Sample: PBMCs, taken from a glioma patient whose treatment included an IDH1 peptide vaccine. The CDR3 spells CASSLPAPSQQITGELFF. The CDR3 bases are TGTGCCAGCAGCTTACCCGCCCCTTCCCAGCAGATCACCGGGGAGCTGTTTTTT.